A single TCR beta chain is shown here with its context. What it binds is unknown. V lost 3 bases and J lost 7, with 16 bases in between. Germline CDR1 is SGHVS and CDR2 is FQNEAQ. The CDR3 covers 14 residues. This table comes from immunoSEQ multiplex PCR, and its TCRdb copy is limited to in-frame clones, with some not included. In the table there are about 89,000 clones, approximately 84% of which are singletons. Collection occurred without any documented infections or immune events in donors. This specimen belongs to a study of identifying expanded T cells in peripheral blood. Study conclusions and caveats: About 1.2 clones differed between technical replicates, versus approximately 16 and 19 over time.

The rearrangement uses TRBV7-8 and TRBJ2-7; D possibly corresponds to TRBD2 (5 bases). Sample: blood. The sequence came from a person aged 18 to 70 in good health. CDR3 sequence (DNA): TGTGCCAGCAGCTTCGAGAGGGCTAATCGGGAGCAGTACTTC. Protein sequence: CASSFERANREQYF.